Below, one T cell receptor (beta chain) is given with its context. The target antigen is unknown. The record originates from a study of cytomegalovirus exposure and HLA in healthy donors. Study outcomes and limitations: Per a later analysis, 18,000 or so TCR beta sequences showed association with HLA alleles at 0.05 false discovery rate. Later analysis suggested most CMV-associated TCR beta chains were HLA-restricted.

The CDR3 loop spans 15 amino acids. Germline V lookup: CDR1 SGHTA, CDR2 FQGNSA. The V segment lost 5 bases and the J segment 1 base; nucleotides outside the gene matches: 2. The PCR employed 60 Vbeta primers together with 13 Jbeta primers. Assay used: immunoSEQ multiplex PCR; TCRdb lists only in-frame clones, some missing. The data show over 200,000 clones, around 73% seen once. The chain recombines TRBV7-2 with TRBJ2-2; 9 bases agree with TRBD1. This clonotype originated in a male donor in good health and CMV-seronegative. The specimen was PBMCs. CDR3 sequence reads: CASSVDRGNTGELFF. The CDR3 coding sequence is TGTGCCAGCAGCGTGGACAGGGGGAACACCGGGGAGCTGTTTTTT.